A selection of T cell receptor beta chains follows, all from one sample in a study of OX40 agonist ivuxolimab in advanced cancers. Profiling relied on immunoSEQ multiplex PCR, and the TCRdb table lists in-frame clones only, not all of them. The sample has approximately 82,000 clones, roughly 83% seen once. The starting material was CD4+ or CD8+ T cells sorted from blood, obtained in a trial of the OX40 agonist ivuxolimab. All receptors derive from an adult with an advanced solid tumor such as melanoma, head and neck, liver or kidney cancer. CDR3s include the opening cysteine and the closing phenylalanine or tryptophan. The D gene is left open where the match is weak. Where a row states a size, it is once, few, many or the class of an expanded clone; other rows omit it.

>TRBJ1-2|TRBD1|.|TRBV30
TGTGCCTGGAGTGTAGACGACAGGGCTTACGGCTACACCTTC
CAWSVDDRAYGYTF
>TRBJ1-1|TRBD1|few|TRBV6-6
TGTGCCAGCAGTACAAACAGGGGGACTGAAGCTTTCTTT
CASSTNRGTEAFF
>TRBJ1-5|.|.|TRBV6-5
TGTGCCAGCAGTTACGCAGGGTCCGATAGCAATCAGCCCCAGCATTTT
CASSYAGSDSNQPQHF
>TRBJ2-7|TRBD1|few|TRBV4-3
TGCGCCAGCAGCCAAGATGGGCAGGGGGCCTACGAGCAGTACTTC
CASSQDGQGAYEQYF
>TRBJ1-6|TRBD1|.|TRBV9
TGTGCCAGCAGCGCGGGACAGGGCTATAATTCACCCCTCCACTTT
CASSAGQGYNSPLHF
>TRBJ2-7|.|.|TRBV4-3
TGCGCCAGCAGCCAAGATAGGGGACTTAACTACGAGCAGTACTTC
CASSQDRGLNYEQYF
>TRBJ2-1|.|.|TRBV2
TGTGCCAGCAGTGTAAGGGACCCCCCAACCTACAATGAGCAGTTCTTC
CASSVRDPPTYNEQFF
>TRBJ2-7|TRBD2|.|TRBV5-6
TGTGCCAGCAGATCACTAGCGGGGGGCGAGAACGAGCAGTACTTC
CASRSLAGGENEQYF
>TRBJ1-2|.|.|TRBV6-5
TGTGCCAGCAGTAAAACAGGGTTGTACAGCTATGGCTACACCTTC
CASSKTGLYSYGYTF
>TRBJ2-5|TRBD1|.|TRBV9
TGTGCCAGCAGCTTACAGGGGGCCCAAGAGACCCAGTACTTC
CASSLQGAQETQYF
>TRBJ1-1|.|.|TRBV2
TGTGCCAGCAGAGCAGGGCTCTACAGGGCTTTCTTT
CASRAGLYRAFF
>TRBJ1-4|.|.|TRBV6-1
TGTGCCAGCAGTGAATCTCAACGAAAACTGTTTTTT
CASSESQRKLFF
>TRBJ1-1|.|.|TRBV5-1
TGCGCCAGCAGCTTTTCGCTCGCAGGGATGAACACTGAAGCTTTCTTT
CASSFSLAGMNTEAFF
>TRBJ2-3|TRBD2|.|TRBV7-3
TGTGCCAGCGGGCCGCGGGGGGGCCGAACGACAGATACGCAGTATTTT
CASGPRGGRTTDTQYF
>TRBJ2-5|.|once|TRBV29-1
TGCAGCGCCAGGACTCAAGAGACCCAGTACTTC
CSARTQETQYF
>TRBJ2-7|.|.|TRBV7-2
TGTGCCAGCAGCTTGGCCGGGACAGAGCAGTACTTC
CASSLAGTEQYF
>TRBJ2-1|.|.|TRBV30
TGTGCCTGGAGTGTACTGGGAGGCTCCTACAATGAGCAGTTCTTC
CAWSVLGGSYNEQFF
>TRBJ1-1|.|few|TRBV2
TGTGCCAGCAGTGGGGCAACAGGTCCAACTGAAGCTTTCTTT
CASSGATGPTEAFF
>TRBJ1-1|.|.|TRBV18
TGTGCCAGCTCACCGAGGGGCGCGGACACTGAAGCTTTCTTT
CASSPRGADTEAFF
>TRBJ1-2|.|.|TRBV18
TGTGCCAGCTCACCACGAGGGGGGGGAGGCACCTCTGAAGGCTACACCTTC
CASSPRGGGGTSEGYTF
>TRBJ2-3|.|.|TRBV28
TGTGCCAGCAGGACCCCGAGGGGCGAATACTTGCGGGATACGCAGTATTTT
CASRTPRGEYLRDTQYF
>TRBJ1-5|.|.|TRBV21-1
TGTGCCAGCAGCAAGGGTCGGACGGCTTTCGTGGGGCCCCAGCATTTT
CASSKGRTAFVGPQHF
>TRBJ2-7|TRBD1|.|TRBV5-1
TGCGCCAGCAGCTTTACCGGGGACAGGGTCAACGAGCAGTACTTC
CASSFTGDRVNEQYF
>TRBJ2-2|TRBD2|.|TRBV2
TGTGCCAGCAGTGAAGCTGATCTAGCGGGGGGTAACACCGGGGAGCTGTTTTTT
CASSEADLAGGNTGELFF
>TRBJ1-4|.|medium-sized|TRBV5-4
TGTGCCAGCAGCTTGGGGGTCTCCCCTAATGAAAAACTGTTTTTT
CASSLGVSPNEKLFF
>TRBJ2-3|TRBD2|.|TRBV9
TGTGCCAGCAGCGTGACTAGCGGGGTAACAGATACGCAGTATTTT
CASSVTSGVTDTQYF
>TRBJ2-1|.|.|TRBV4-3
TGCGCCAGCAGCCAAGACATCGGGGACTACAATGAGCAGTTCTTC
CASSQDIGDYNEQFF
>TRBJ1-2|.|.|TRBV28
TGTGCCAGCAGCTTGGACAGAACCTATGGCTACACCTTC
CASSLDRTYGYTF
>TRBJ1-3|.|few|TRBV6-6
TGTGCCAGCAGTAGGAGCTCTGGAAACACCATATATTTT
CASSRSSGNTIYF
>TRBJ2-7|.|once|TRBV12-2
TGTGCAAGTCGCTTGGGGGACAGGGGATTAGGTGGATCCTACGAGCAGTACTTC
CASRLGDRGLGGSYEQYF
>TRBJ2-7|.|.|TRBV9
TGTGCCAGCAGCGTAGGGCAGCAGCAAGCTCCCCACGAGCAGTACTTC
CASSVGQQQAPHEQYF
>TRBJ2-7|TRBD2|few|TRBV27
TGTGCCAGCAGTTTATCTGCGCGGGGGACCTCCTACGAGCAGTACTTC
CASSLSARGTSYEQYF
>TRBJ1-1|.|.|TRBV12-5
TGTGCTAGTGTCGGGCCTCCGGGCGACACTGAAGCTTTCTTT
CASVGPPGDTEAFF
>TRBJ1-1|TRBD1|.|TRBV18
TGTGCCAGCTCACCGGGTGCAGGGGGGACTGAAGCTTTCTTT
CASSPGAGGTEAFF
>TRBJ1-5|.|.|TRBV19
TGTGCCAGTAGTCCCAACGAACAGCCCCAGCATTTT
CASSPNEQPQHF
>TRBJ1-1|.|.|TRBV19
TGTGCCAGTAGGGCTGATCTAAAGGGTAACACTGAAGCTTTCTTT
CASRADLKGNTEAFF
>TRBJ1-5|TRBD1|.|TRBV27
TGTGCCAGCAGCCGGACAGGGATACAGCCCCAGCATTTT
CASSRTGIQPQHF
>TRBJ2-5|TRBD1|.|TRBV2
TGTGCCAGCAGTCTGGACAGGGGAGAGACCCAGTACTTC
CASSLDRGETQYF
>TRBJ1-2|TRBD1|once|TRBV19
TGTGCCAGCGGACAGGGGGCTAGCTATGGCTACACCTTC
CASGQGASYGYTF
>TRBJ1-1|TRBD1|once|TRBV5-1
TGCGCCAGCAGCTCGGACAGGGGGCCCCTGAACACTGAAGCTTTCTTT
CASSSDRGPLNTEAFF
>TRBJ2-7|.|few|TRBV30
TGTGCCTGGAGTGTATTATCAGGGGCGGACGAGCAGTACTTC
CAWSVLSGADEQYF
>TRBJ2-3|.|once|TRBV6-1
TGTGCCAGCAGGCCAGGGGGGGGACCAGATACGCAGTATTTT
CASRPGGGPDTQYF
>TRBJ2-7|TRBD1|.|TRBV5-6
TGTGCCAGCAGCCCCCGGGGACAGGGTGCCATGTTC
CASSPRGQGAMF
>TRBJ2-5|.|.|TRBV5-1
TGCGCCAGCAGCTTACAGCAAGAGACCCAGTACTTC
CASSLQQETQYF
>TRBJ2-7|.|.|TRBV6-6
TGTGCCAGCAGTTACCGGCCGCTTCCAAGCTCCTACGAGCAGTACTTC
CASSYRPLPSSYEQYF
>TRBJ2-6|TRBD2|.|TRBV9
TGTGCCAGCAGCCCCAGGTTAAGATGGGGGGGAGGCTCTGGGGCCAACGTCCTGACTTTC
CASSPRLRWGGGSGANVLTF
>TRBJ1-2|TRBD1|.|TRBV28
TGTGCCAGCAGCTATGGACAGGTAGCTAACTATGGCTACACCTTC
CASSYGQVANYGYTF
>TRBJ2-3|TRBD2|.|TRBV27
TGTGCCAGCAGTCAATATAGCGGGGGTGCGGTAGATACGCAGTATTTT
CASSQYSGGAVDTQYF
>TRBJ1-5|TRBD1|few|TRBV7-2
TGTGCCAGCAGCCCCCGGCAGGGGGCGAATCAGCCCCAGCATTTT
CASSPRQGANQPQHF
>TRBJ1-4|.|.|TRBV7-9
TGTGCCAGCAGCTTATCACAGGTGAATGAAAAACTGTTTTTT
CASSLSQVNEKLFF
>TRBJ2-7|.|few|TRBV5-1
TGCGCCAGCACCGCCCAGCCGAGCTCCTACGAGCAGTACTTC
CASTAQPSSYEQYF
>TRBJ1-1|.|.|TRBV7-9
TGTGCCAGCAGCTTAGTTGACGTAATGAACACTGAAGCTTTCTTT
CASSLVDVMNTEAFF
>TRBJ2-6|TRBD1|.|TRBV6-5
TGTGCCAGCAGGGCAGGGGGCGCTGGGGCCAACGTCCTGACTTTC
CASRAGGAGANVLTF
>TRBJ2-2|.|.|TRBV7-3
TGTGCCAGCAGCCAAGGTTTCAACACCGGGGAGCTGTTTTTT
CASSQGFNTGELFF